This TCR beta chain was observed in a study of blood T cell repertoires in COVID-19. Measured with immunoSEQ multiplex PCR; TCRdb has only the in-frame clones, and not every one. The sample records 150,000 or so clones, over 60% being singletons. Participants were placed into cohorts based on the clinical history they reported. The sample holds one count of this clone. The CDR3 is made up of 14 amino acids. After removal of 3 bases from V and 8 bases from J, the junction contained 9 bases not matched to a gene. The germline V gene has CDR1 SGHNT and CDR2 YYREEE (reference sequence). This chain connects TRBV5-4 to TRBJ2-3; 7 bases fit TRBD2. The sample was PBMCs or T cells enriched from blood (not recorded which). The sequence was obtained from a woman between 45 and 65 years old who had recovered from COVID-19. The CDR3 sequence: CASSSRGLKPTQYF. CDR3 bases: TGTGCCAGCAGCTCTAGGGGACTAAAGCCTACGCAGTATTTT.